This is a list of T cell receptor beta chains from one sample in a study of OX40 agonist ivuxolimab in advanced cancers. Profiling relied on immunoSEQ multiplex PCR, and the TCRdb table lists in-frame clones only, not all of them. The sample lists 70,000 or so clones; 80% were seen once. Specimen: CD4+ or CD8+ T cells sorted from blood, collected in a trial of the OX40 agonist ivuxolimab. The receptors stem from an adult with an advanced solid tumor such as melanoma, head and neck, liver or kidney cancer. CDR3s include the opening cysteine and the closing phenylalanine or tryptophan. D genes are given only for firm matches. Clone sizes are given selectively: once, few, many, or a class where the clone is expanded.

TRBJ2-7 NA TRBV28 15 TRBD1 CASTRQGTGRYEQYF TGTGCCAGCACCCGTCAGGGGACAGGGCGGTACGAGCAGTACTTC
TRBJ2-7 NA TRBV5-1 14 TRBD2 CASSLTSGVYEQYF TGCGCCAGCAGCTTAACTAGCGGGGTCTACGAGCAGTACTTC
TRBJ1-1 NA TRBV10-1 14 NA CASSDGGSATEAFF TGCGCCAGCAGTGACGGGGGTTCGGCCACTGAAGCTTTCTTT
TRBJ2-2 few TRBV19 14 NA CASTSAVNTGELFF TGTGCCAGTACGTCTGCGGTGAACACCGGGGAGCTGTTTTTT
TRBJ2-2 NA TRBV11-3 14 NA CASSRDWNGGELFF TGTGCCAGCAGCCGAGACTGGAATGGCGGGGAGCTGTTTTTT
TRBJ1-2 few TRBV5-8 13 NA CASSSVRGRGYTF TGTGCCAGCAGCTCCGTTCGAGGGCGCGGCTACACCTTC
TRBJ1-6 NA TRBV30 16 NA CAWSVLGAGGDSPLHF TGTGCCTGGAGTGTACTAGGGGCAGGAGGTGATTCACCCCTCCACTTT
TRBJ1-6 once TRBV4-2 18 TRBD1 CASSQEGQGRSYNSPLHF TGTGCCAGCAGCCAAGAGGGACAGGGACGTTCCTATAATTCACCCCTCCACTTT
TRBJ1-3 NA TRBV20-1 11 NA CSATIGNTIYF TGCAGTGCTACAATAGGAAACACCATATATTTT
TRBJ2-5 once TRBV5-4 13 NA CASSGQPQETQYF TGTGCCAGCAGCGGACAGCCGCAAGAGACCCAGTACTTC
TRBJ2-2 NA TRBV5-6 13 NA CASSPWGTGELFF TGTGCCAGCAGCCCCTGGGGGACCGGGGAGCTGTTTTTT
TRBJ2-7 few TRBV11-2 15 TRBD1 CASSYLRDRSYEQYF TGTGCCAGCAGCTATCTCCGGGACAGATCCTACGAGCAGTACTTC
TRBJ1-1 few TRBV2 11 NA CASSRYTEAFF TGTGCCAGCAGTAGGTACACTGAAGCTTTCTTT
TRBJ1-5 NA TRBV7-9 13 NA CASSLESNQPQHF TGTGCCAGCAGCTTAGAATCCAATCAGCCCCAGCATTTT
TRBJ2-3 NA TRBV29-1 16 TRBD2 CSVEDLAGAITDTQYF TGCAGCGTTGAAGATTTAGCGGGGGCCATCACAGATACGCAGTATTTT
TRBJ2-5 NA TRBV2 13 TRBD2 CASIAGGQETQYF TGTGCCAGCATAGCGGGGGGGCAAGAGACCCAGTACTTC
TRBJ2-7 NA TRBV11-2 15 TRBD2 CASSPDRAGVDEQYF TGTGCCAGCAGCCCTGACCGGGCGGGAGTCGACGAGCAGTACTTC
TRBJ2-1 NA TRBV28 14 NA CASSGGWGNNEQFF TGTGCCAGCAGTGGGGGTTGGGGAAACAATGAGCAGTTCTTC
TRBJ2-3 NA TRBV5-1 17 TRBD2 CASSSGLAGGPDDTQYF TGCGCCAGCAGCTCGGGACTAGCGGGAGGGCCGGACGATACGCAGTATTTT
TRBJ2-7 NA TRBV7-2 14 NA CASSLGAWDYEQYF TGTGCCAGCAGCTTGGGAGCCTGGGATTACGAGCAGTACTTC
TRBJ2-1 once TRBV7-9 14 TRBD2 CASSVAGLYNEQFF TGTGCCAGCAGTGTAGCGGGCCTCTACAATGAGCAGTTCTTC
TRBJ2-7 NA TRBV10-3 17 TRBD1 CAISEFGGQGGSYEQYF TGTGCCATCAGTGAGTTCGGGGGACAGGGGGGCTCCTACGAGCAGTACTTC
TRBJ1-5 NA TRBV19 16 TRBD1 CASSILGRGSNQPQHF TGTGCCAGTAGTATTTTGGGCAGGGGGTCCAATCAGCCCCAGCATTTT
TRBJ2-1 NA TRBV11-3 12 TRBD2 CASSRREGEQFF TGTGCCAGCAGCCGGAGGGAGGGTGAGCAGTTCTTC
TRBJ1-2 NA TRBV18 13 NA CASSPRGGDGYTF TGTGCCAGCTCTCCCCGTGGGGGAGACGGCTACACCTTC
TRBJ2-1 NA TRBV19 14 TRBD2 CASSTGTSGRPQFF TGTGCCAGTAGTACCGGGACTAGCGGGAGACCGCAGTTCTTC
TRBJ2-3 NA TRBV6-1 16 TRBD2 CASSERGGLGTDTQYF TGTGCCAGCAGTGAGCGGGGGGGTCTAGGCACAGATACGCAGTATTTT
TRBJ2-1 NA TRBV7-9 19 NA CASSLGLASAFRSYNEQFF TGTGCCAGCAGCCTGGGCCTAGCGTCTGCCTTCCGCTCCTACAATGAGCAGTTCTTC
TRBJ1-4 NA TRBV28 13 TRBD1 CASSGTGVEKLFF TGTGCCAGCAGCGGGACAGGGGTTGAAAAACTGTTTTTT
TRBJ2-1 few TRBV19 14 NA CASSMELSNNEQFF TGTGCCAGTAGTATGGAACTGAGTAACAATGAGCAGTTCTTC
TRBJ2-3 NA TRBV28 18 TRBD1 CASSPHWLETGSTDTQYF TGTGCCAGCAGTCCCCACTGGTTAGAGACAGGGAGCACAGATACGCAGTATTTT
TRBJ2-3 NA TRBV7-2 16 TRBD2 CASSYGTSGFTDTQYF TGTGCCAGCAGTTATGGGACTAGCGGGTTCACAGATACGCAGTATTTT
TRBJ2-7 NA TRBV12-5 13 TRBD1 CASGWTGGWEQYF TGTGCTAGTGGTTGGACAGGGGGCTGGGAGCAGTACTTC
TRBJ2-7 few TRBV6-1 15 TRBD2 CASSEFAGVGSEQYF TGTGCCAGCAGTGAGTTTGCGGGGGTGGGATCTGAGCAGTACTTC
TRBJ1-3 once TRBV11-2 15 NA CASSLEGRAEDTIYF TGTGCCAGCAGCTTAGAGGGCAGGGCGGAAGACACCATATATTTT
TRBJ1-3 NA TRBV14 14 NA CASSQGTGGNTIYF TGTGCCAGCAGCCAAGGTACAGGTGGAAACACCATATATTTT
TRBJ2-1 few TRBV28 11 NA CASRGTFEQFF TGTGCCAGTAGAGGGACTTTTGAGCAGTTCTTC
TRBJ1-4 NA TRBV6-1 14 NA CASRESWANEKLFF TGTGCCAGCAGGGAGTCATGGGCTAATGAAAAACTGTTTTTT
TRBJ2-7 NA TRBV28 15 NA CASRPVAPSSYEQYF TGTGCCAGCAGACCCGTGGCGCCTAGCTCCTACGAGCAGTACTTC
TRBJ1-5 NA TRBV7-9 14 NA CASVGGGSNQPQHF TGTGCCAGCGTAGGGGGTGGAAGCAATCAGCCCCAGCATTTT
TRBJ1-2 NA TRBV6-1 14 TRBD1 CASSEPTGVYGYTF TGTGCCAGCAGTGAACCGACAGGGGTCTATGGCTACACCTTC
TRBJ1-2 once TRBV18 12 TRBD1 CASSGQADGYTF TGTGCCAGCTCAGGACAGGCTGATGGCTACACCTTC
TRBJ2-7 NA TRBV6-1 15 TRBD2 CASSDPGLAVPEQYF TGTGCCAGCAGTGACCCGGGACTAGCGGTACCCGAGCAGTACTTC
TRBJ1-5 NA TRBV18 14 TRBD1 CASSRGQVDQPQHF TGTGCCAGCTCACGGGGACAGGTTGATCAGCCCCAGCATTTT
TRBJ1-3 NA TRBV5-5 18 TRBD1 CASSLRDRGLYPGNTIYF TGTGCCAGCAGCCTCCGGGACAGGGGGCTATACCCTGGAAACACCATATATTTT
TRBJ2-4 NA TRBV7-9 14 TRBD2 CASSLGLGGNIQYF TGTGCCAGCAGCTTAGGACTGGGGGGGAACATTCAGTACTTC
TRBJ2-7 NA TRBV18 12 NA CASSPTTYEQYF TGTGCCAGCTCACCAACTACCTACGAGCAGTACTTC
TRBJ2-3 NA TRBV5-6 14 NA CASSLGRITDTQYF TGTGCCAGCAGCTTGGGACGGATCACAGATACGCAGTATTTT
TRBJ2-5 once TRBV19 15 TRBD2 CASSTLAGGPKTQYF TGTGCCAGTAGTACACTAGCGGGAGGCCCCAAGACCCAGTACTTC
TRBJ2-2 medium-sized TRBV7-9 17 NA CASSSPPGTTNTGELFF TGTGCCAGCAGCTCCCCCCCCGGGACAACGAACACCGGGGAGCTGTTTTTT
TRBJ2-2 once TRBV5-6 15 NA CASSLLGEGTGELFF TGTGCCAGCAGCTTGCTAGGGGAAGGGACCGGGGAGCTGTTTTTT
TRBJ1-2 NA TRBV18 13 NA CASSPDGNYGYTF TGTGCCAGCTCACCAGACGGGAACTATGGCTACACCTTC